The table lists the clone carrying this T cell receptor (beta chain) with a count of one. The antigen remains unidentified. The CDR3 length is 16 residues. V lost 2 bases, J lost 3 bases, and 14 bases lay in between. CDR1 and CDR2 from the germline V gene are SGDLS and YYNGEE. The data were taken from a study of cytomegalovirus exposure and HLA in healthy donors. In the PCR, 60 Vbeta and 13 Jbeta primers were used. Profiling relied on immunoSEQ multiplex PCR, and the TCRdb table lists in-frame clones only, not all of them. The profile shows around 150,000 clones, roughly 85% of them singletons. General study results and limits: Roughly even sequencing depth across donors was the assumption behind the presence/absence analyses.

The TCR sequence derives from a man younger than 30 in good health and CMV-seropositive. Material for sequencing was PBMCs. The V and J genes are TRBV9 and TRBJ2-2, with a weak D call TRBD2 (6 bases). The CDR3 protein is CASSVGRGAHTGELFF. The CDR3 DNA reads TGTGCCAGCAGCGTCGGGAGAGGGGCCCACACCGGGGAGCTGTTTTTT.